This TCR beta chain emerged from a study of T cells expressing NK-cell markers. Study-level information: Among the eight sequenced donors, seven tested HCMV-seropositive and one tested seronegative. Whole-study findings and limits: Five or six of the donors carried dominant NKG2C+ clonotypes that took up roughly 1.0-8% of their CD8+ T cells.

CDR1 is SGDLS, CDR2 YYNGEE, per germline. CDR3 size: 15 residues. TCRdb re-analyzed the 5' RACE reads; it lists each CDR3 protein once, without DNA. The sample totals around 140,000 distinct CDR3 sequences. In regard to this clonotype: Antigen: not known.

The chain carries TRBV9 and TRBJ1-1; TCRdb outputs TRBD1, but without DNA this stays unchecked. This TCR came from a man between 18 and 35 years old in good health. Input material: blood T cells: a sorted CD56 or NKG2C T cell subset, CD4+ or CD8+ T cells, or bulk PBMC T cells (not recorded which). The CDR3 region is CASSDRGIKNTEAFF.